This T cell receptor (beta chain) was obtained from a study of blood T cell repertoires in COVID-19. About the research overall: Acute and convalescent COVID-19 samples came from the United States, Italy and Spain. T cells, B-cell-depleted T cells, or PBMCs provided the cDNA or gDNA that served as material.

Per the original methods: Estimates of nucleated cell counts were drawn from the amplification of reference gene primers. Clones were read by immunoSEQ multiplex PCR, and TCRdb kept only the in-frame ones, dropping some. V and J calls and clone size come straight from that table; D and trimming were deduced from the DNA. The profile shows over 95,000 clones, 85% to 90% of them singletons. Trimming pared 6 bases from V and 1 base from J, leaving 12 bases between. Germline CDR1 and CDR2: SGHTA and FQGNSA. This CDR3 contains 14 residues. The specimen sequenced was peripheral blood. The rearrangement uses TRBV7-2 and TRBJ1-1; D call uncertain. This sequence originates from a human donor with acute or convalescent COVID-19. The donor label of this sample is uncertain. The CDR3 is CASRQFTSNTEAFF. The CDR3 DNA sequence: TGTGCCAGCAGACAATTTACCTCGAACACTGAAGCTTTCTTT.